A selection of T cell receptor beta chains follows, all from one sample in a study of cytomegalovirus exposure and HLA in healthy donors. Some clones are missing from TCRdb's copy, which holds only in-frame ones; the method was immunoSEQ multiplex PCR. The sample yields about 220,000 clones, 82% seen once. The sequencing input was PBMCs. These receptors all come from a man between 40 and 49 years old in good health and CMV-seropositive. Each CDR3 is given with its conserved first and last residue. A D gene is named only where the DNA matches it firmly. Clone size, where shown, is once, few, many, or a class for clones that have expanded.

D gene: -
clone size: -
V gene: TRBV7-9
J gene: TRBJ2-3
CDR3 protein: CASSLEQGTDTQYF
CDR3 DNA: TGTGCCAGCAGCTTAGAACAGGGAACAGATACGCAGTATTTT

D gene: -
clone size: -
V gene: TRBV10-1
J gene: TRBJ1-4
CDR3 protein: CASSLQPRGERLFF
CDR3 DNA: TGCGCCAGCAGCCTTCAACCCAGGGGAGAAAGACTGTTTTTT

D gene: -
clone size: -
V gene: TRBV18
J gene: TRBJ1-4
CDR3 protein: CASSPRASENEKLFF
CDR3 DNA: TGTGCCAGCTCACCACGGGCCAGTGAGAATGAAAAACTGTTTTTT

D gene: TRBD1
clone size: once
V gene: TRBV7-8
J gene: TRBJ2-3
CDR3 protein: CASSYLTGYEDTQYF
CDR3 DNA: TGTGCCAGCAGCTACCTGACAGGGTATGAAGATACGCAGTATTTT

D gene: TRBD1
clone size: -
V gene: TRBV5-1
J gene: TRBJ1-1
CDR3 protein: CASNPGGALTEAFF
CDR3 DNA: TGCGCCAGCAACCCAGGGGGCGCATTAACTGAAGCTTTCTTT

D gene: TRBD1
clone size: -
V gene: TRBV27
J gene: TRBJ1-5
CDR3 protein: CASSPRPDRVIVGNQPQHF
CDR3 DNA: TGTGCCAGCAGTCCTCGACCCGACAGGGTGATAGTCGGCAATCAGCCCCAGCATTTT

D gene: -
clone size: -
V gene: TRBV19
J gene: TRBJ2-1
CDR3 protein: CASSIADRYLVF
CDR3 DNA: TGTGCCAGTAGTATAGCCGACAGGTATTTGGTCTTC

D gene: -
clone size: -
V gene: TRBV7-2
J gene: TRBJ1-1
CDR3 protein: CASSLARGGLGNTEAFF
CDR3 DNA: TGTGCCAGCAGCTTAGCGCGGGGGGGGTTAGGGAACACTGAAGCTTTCTTT

D gene: TRBD2
clone size: -
V gene: TRBV2
J gene: TRBJ2-3
CDR3 protein: CASSAGLATDTQYF
CDR3 DNA: TGTGCCAGCAGTGCGGGACTAGCGACAGATACGCAGTATTTT

D gene: TRBD1
clone size: once
V gene: TRBV7-6
J gene: TRBJ1-2
CDR3 protein: CASSPRTGQGYTF
CDR3 DNA: TGTGCCAGCAGCCCCCGGACAGGGCAGGGCTACACCTTC

D gene: TRBD2
clone size: -
V gene: TRBV15
J gene: TRBJ2-1
CDR3 protein: CATSRDQRGLAGGPDEQFF
CDR3 DNA: TGTGCCACCAGCAGAGATCAGAGGGGACTAGCGGGAGGGCCCGATGAGCAGTTCTTC

D gene: -
clone size: -
V gene: TRBV5-1
J gene: TRBJ2-2
CDR3 protein: CASSPQGTGELFF
CDR3 DNA: TGCGCCAGCAGTCCCCAGGGAACCGGGGAGCTGTTTTTT

D gene: TRBD2
clone size: -
V gene: TRBV7-3
J gene: TRBJ2-1
CDR3 protein: CASSSQRGTSGLDEQFF
CDR3 DNA: TGTGCCAGCAGCTCCCAGCGGGGGACTAGCGGGTTGGATGAGCAGTTCTTC

D gene: -
clone size: -
V gene: TRBV27
J gene: TRBJ2-1
CDR3 protein: CASSARVYNEQFF
CDR3 DNA: TGTGCCAGCAGTGCCAGGGTCTACAATGAGCAGTTCTTC

D gene: TRBD2
clone size: -
V gene: TRBV29-1
J gene: TRBJ2-3
CDR3 protein: CSVEDPAGALTDTQYF
CDR3 DNA: TGCAGCGTTGAAGACCCAGCGGGAGCCCTCACAGATACGCAGTATTTT

D gene: TRBD1
clone size: once
V gene: TRBV19
J gene: TRBJ2-7
CDR3 protein: CASSMGQAYEQYF
CDR3 DNA: TGTGCCAGTAGTATGGGACAGGCCTACGAGCAGTACTTC

D gene: -
clone size: -
V gene: TRBV15
J gene: TRBJ2-7
CDR3 protein: CATSIGGAYEQYF
CDR3 DNA: TGTGCCACCAGTATAGGGGGGGCCTACGAGCAGTACTTC

D gene: -
clone size: -
V gene: TRBV7-6
J gene: TRBJ2-1
CDR3 protein: CASSSPLADSYNEQFF
CDR3 DNA: TGTGCCAGCAGCTCACCACTAGCAGACTCCTACAATGAGCAGTTCTTC

D gene: -
clone size: -
V gene: TRBV13
J gene: TRBJ2-1
CDR3 protein: CASSPSGAGYNEQFF
CDR3 DNA: TGTGCCAGCAGCCCTTCGGGAGCGGGCTACAATGAGCAGTTCTTC

D gene: TRBD2
clone size: -
V gene: TRBV6-1
J gene: TRBJ2-3
CDR3 protein: CASSRGLAVTDTQYF
CDR3 DNA: TGTGCCAGCAGTCGGGGACTAGCAGTAACAGATACGCAGTATTTT

D gene: TRBD1
clone size: -
V gene: TRBV5-1
J gene: TRBJ1-6
CDR3 protein: CASSPGQGYNSPLHF
CDR3 DNA: TGCGCCAGCAGCCCGGGACAGGGCTATAATTCACCCCTCCACTTT

D gene: TRBD2
clone size: -
V gene: TRBV5-6
J gene: TRBJ2-2
CDR3 protein: CASSAGILAGGPAGELFF
CDR3 DNA: TGTGCCAGCAGCGCCGGAATCTTAGCGGGAGGCCCCGCCGGGGAGCTGTTTTTT

D gene: -
clone size: once
V gene: TRBV19
J gene: TRBJ1-2
CDR3 protein: CASSLQGFNYGYTF
CDR3 DNA: TGTGCCAGTAGTCTGCAGGGGTTTAACTATGGCTACACCTTC

D gene: TRBD2
clone size: once
V gene: TRBV6-5
J gene: TRBJ2-1
CDR3 protein: CASTSSGSSYNEQFF
CDR3 DNA: TGTGCCAGCACCTCTAGCGGGAGCTCCTACAATGAGCAGTTCTTC

D gene: TRBD2
clone size: -
V gene: TRBV29-1
J gene: TRBJ2-1
CDR3 protein: CSDRGLAGYNEQFF
CDR3 DNA: TGCAGCGACCGGGGACTAGCGGGCTACAATGAGCAGTTCTTC

D gene: TRBD1
clone size: -
V gene: TRBV13
J gene: TRBJ1-2
CDR3 protein: CASSLGTEGNYGYTF
CDR3 DNA: TGTGCCAGCAGCCTAGGGACAGAAGGTAACTATGGCTACACCTTC

D gene: TRBD2
clone size: -
V gene: TRBV7-9
J gene: TRBJ2-1
CDR3 protein: CASNEAGGPFNEQFF
CDR3 DNA: TGTGCCAGCAACGAGGCGGGAGGGCCCTTTAATGAGCAGTTCTTC

D gene: -
clone size: -
V gene: TRBV6-1
J gene: TRBJ1-5
CDR3 protein: CASSELFGRVRDQPQHF
CDR3 DNA: TGTGCCAGCAGTGAACTATTTGGCAGGGTAAGAGATCAGCCCCAGCATTTT

D gene: -
clone size: -
V gene: TRBV6-5
J gene: TRBJ1-1
CDR3 protein: CASSYGEVNTEAFF
CDR3 DNA: TGTGCCAGCAGTTACGGGGAGGTGAACACTGAAGCTTTCTTT

D gene: -
clone size: -
V gene: TRBV27
J gene: TRBJ2-3
CDR3 protein: CASSLGHSTDTQYF
CDR3 DNA: TGTGCCAGCAGTTTGGGACATAGCACAGATACGCAGTATTTT

D gene: TRBD2
clone size: -
V gene: TRBV6-6
J gene: TRBJ2-7
CDR3 protein: CASSYFGGEGYEQYF
CDR3 DNA: TGTGCCAGCAGTTACTTTGGGGGGGAAGGCTACGAGCAGTACTTC

D gene: TRBD1
clone size: -
V gene: TRBV27
J gene: TRBJ2-5
CDR3 protein: CASSSDRGKETQYF
CDR3 DNA: TGTGCCAGCAGTTCAGACAGGGGCAAAGAGACCCAGTACTTC

D gene: TRBD2
clone size: -
V gene: TRBV6-4
J gene: TRBJ2-1
CDR3 protein: CASSSAVGGSHLFF
CDR3 DNA: TGTGCCAGCAGTTCCGCGGTAGGCGGGAGTCATCTGTTCTTC

D gene: TRBD1
clone size: -
V gene: TRBV2
J gene: TRBJ2-3
CDR3 protein: CASSQDRGGDTQYF
CDR3 DNA: TGTGCCAGCAGCCAGGACAGGGGGGGAGATACGCAGTATTTT

D gene: -
clone size: few
V gene: TRBV29-1
J gene: TRBJ2-3
CDR3 protein: CSVESQDTDTQYF
CDR3 DNA: TGCAGCGTCGAGAGTCAGGACACAGATACGCAGTATTTT

D gene: TRBD1
clone size: -
V gene: TRBV27
J gene: TRBJ2-2
CDR3 protein: CASSSGTGFTGELFF
CDR3 DNA: TGTGCCAGCAGTTCCGGGACAGGGTTCACCGGGGAGCTGTTTTTT

D gene: TRBD1
clone size: -
V gene: TRBV6-6
J gene: TRBJ1-4
CDR3 protein: CASSTETGREKLFF
CDR3 DNA: TGTGCCAGCAGCACCGAGACAGGGAGAGAAAAACTGTTTTTT

D gene: TRBD1
clone size: -
V gene: TRBV5-4
J gene: TRBJ2-1
CDR3 protein: CASSLGGTGDEQFF
CDR3 DNA: TGTGCCAGCAGCTTGGGGGGGACAGGGGATGAGCAGTTCTTC

D gene: -
clone size: -
V gene: TRBV7-2
J gene: TRBJ2-7
CDR3 protein: CASSLGSAYEQYF
CDR3 DNA: TGTGCCAGCAGCTTAGGCAGTGCCTACGAGCAGTACTTC

D gene: TRBD1
clone size: -
V gene: TRBV5-4
J gene: TRBJ2-5
CDR3 protein: CASSLRGPETQYF
CDR3 DNA: TGTGCCAGCAGCTTAAGGGGGCCGGAGACCCAGTACTTC

D gene: -
clone size: few
V gene: TRBV29-1
J gene: TRBJ2-1
CDR3 protein: CSARPGVNNEQFF
CDR3 DNA: TGCAGCGCCCGCCCAGGGGTGAACAATGAGCAGTTCTTC

D gene: TRBD2
clone size: -
V gene: TRBV7-6
J gene: TRBJ2-3
CDR3 protein: CASSAGLAGMTRTQYF
CDR3 DNA: TGTGCCAGCAGCGCTGGACTAGCTGGGATGACGCGTACGCAGTATTTT

D gene: -
clone size: -
V gene: TRBV14
J gene: TRBJ2-1
CDR3 protein: CASSPTRITYNEQFF
CDR3 DNA: TGTGCCAGCAGCCCGACTAGGATCACCTACAATGAGCAGTTCTTC

D gene: TRBD1
clone size: once
V gene: TRBV6-5
J gene: TRBJ1-2
CDR3 protein: CASSRILDRNYGYTF
CDR3 DNA: TGTGCCAGCAGCCGAATCCTGGACAGGAACTATGGCTACACCTTC

D gene: TRBD2
clone size: -
V gene: TRBV9
J gene: TRBJ2-1
CDR3 protein: CASSTRTSGSPSYNEQFF
CDR3 DNA: TGTGCCAGCAGCACCCGGACTAGCGGGAGCCCCTCCTACAATGAGCAGTTCTTC

D gene: -
clone size: once
V gene: TRBV5-4
J gene: TRBJ1-2
CDR3 protein: CASSLTPGLDYGYTF
CDR3 DNA: TGTGCCAGCAGCTTGACGCCAGGGTTGGACTATGGCTACACCTTC

D gene: -
clone size: -
V gene: TRBV5-4
J gene: TRBJ2-1
CDR3 protein: CASSLDLANEQFF
CDR3 DNA: TGTGCCAGCAGCTTGGATCTAGCGAATGAGCAGTTCTTC

D gene: TRBD2
clone size: -
V gene: TRBV5-1
J gene: TRBJ2-1
CDR3 protein: CASSLTAGVHNEQFF
CDR3 DNA: TGCGCCAGCAGCTTGACAGCGGGAGTCCACAATGAGCAGTTCTTC

D gene: -
clone size: -
V gene: TRBV6-1
J gene: TRBJ2-3
CDR3 protein: CASSEVPPGPLGTDTQYF
CDR3 DNA: TGTGCCAGCAGTGAAGTCCCCCCGGGTCCTCTAGGAACAGATACGCAGTATTTT

D gene: -
clone size: -
V gene: TRBV7-7
J gene: TRBJ2-5
CDR3 protein: CASSLLAAPETQYF
CDR3 DNA: TGTGCTAGCAGCCTATTAGCGGCTCCAGAGACCCAGTACTTC

D gene: TRBD2
clone size: -
V gene: TRBV6-5
J gene: TRBJ2-5
CDR3 protein: CASSYSSGRVRETQYF
CDR3 DNA: TGTGCCAGCAGTTACTCTAGCGGGAGGGTTCGAGAGACCCAGTACTTC

D gene: -
clone size: -
V gene: TRBV7-9
J gene: TRBJ2-7
CDR3 protein: CASSAEGSHEQYF
CDR3 DNA: TGTGCCAGCAGCGCTGAGGGATCCCACGAGCAGTACTTC

D gene: TRBD2
clone size: -
V gene: TRBV19
J gene: TRBJ2-1
CDR3 protein: CASSISSGSSYNEQFF
CDR3 DNA: TGTGCCAGTAGTATTTCCAGCGGGAGCTCCTACAATGAGCAGTTCTTC